This TCR beta chain was found in a study of T cells in Graves' hyperthyroidism and ophthalmopathy. Points from the study as a whole: In blood, most of the thyroid clonotypes expanded above 0.001 were also present. Patients with ophthalmopathy were separated from those with stable hyperthyroidism by a 13 V-J model.

This clonotype was found many times. The antigen remains undetermined. Amplification yielded TCR beta CDR3 regions, with RNA transcripts as the source. The HTBI primer set served for first-round RT-PCR of the TCR CDR3. TCRdb re-derived calls from the multiplex PCR reads in MiXCR, one entry per CDR3 protein. This table has some 350,000 distinct CDR3 sequences, around 15% appearing once. The germline CDR1 and CDR2 sequences are DFQATT and SNEGSKA (reference sequence). Trimming removed 3 bases at V and 3 bases at J, with 5 bases between. The CDR3 runs 11 residues. The PBMCs were taken from roughly 10 ml of fresh peripheral blood.

This chain connects TRBV20-1 to TRBJ2-5; D is unclear. Specimen: blood. This TCR came from a woman aged 55-69 years with Graves' ophthalmopathy. The CDR3 sequence: CSASAEETQYF. The CDR3 DNA follows: TGCAGTGCTAGCGCGGAAGAGACCCAGTACTTC.